The present TCR beta chain was sequenced within a study of blood T cell repertoires in COVID-19. Study information: The cDNA or gDNA used as material had been derived from T cells, B-cell-depleted T cells, or PBMCs.

Clones were sequenced by immunoSEQ multiplex PCR, and TCRdb holds only the in-frame ones, with some missing. The repertoire includes some 86,000 clones, more than 75% of them detected once, and roughly 15% sits in the top ten. Germline V gives CDR1 LGHDT, CDR2 YNNKEL (reference sequence). With 3 bases clipped from V and 0 bases from J, the junction kept 2 bases outside the gene matches. This CDR3 is built from 15 residues. This TCR came from a woman aged 70-85 years with acute or convalescent COVID-19. Specimen: peripheral blood. The rearrangement links TRBV3-1 (or the pseudogene TRBV3-2) to TRBJ2-1, with 7 bases aligning to TRBD1. The CDR3, as DNA: TGTGCCAGCAGCCAGGGACAGAGCTCCTACAATGAGCAGTTCTTC. Amino acid sequence: CASSQGQSSYNEQFF.